A single sample gave rise to the 2 T cell receptor beta chains below, sequenced in a study of OX40 agonist ivuxolimab in advanced cancers. Produced via immunoSEQ multiplex PCR; TCRdb's table is partial and in-frame only. The sample contains more than 50,000 clones, about 85% of which appear only once. The sample in question was CD4+ or CD8+ T cells sorted from blood, obtained in a trial of the OX40 agonist ivuxolimab. Receptors were obtained from an adult with an advanced solid tumor such as melanoma, head and neck, liver or kidney cancer.

The gene calls are TRBV18 and TRBJ2-1; 11 nucleotides align to TRBD2. Germline V lookup: CDR1 KGHSH, CDR2 LQKENI. The junction had 4 bases not matched to a gene; V was cut back by 2 bases and J by 7 bases. The CDR3 length is 15 residues. For the CDR3, the DNA is TGTGCCAGCTCACCAACTAGCGGGAGTACTAATGAGCAGTTCTTC. Amino acid sequence: CASSPTSGSTNEQFF.

The rearrangement links TRBV10-3 to TRBJ1-2; 8 bases match TRBD1. Per germline, CDR1 ENHRY and CDR2 SYGVKD. The CDR3 runs 17 residues. The trim removed 3 bases at V and 5 bases at J, leaving 14 bases unmatched. Here the CDR3 DNA reads TGTGCCATCAGTGAATCGGTTTCCCCCCAGGGGGCGTATGGCTACACCTTC. Its translation: CAISESVSPQGAYGYTF.